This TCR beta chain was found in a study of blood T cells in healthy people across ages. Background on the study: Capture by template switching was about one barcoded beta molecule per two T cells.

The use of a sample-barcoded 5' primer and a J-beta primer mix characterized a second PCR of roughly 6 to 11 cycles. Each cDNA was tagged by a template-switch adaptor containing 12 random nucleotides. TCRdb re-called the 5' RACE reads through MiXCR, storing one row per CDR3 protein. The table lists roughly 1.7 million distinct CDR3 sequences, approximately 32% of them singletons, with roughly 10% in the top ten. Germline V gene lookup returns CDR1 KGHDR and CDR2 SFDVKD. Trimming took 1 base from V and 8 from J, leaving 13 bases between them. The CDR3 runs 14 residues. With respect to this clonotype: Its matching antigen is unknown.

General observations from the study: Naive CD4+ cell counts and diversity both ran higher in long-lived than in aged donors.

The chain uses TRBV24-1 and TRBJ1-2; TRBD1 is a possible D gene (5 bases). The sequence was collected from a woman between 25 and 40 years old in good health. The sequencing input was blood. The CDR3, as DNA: TGTGCCACCAGTGATTTCGCAGGGTTGGCGGGCTACACCTTC. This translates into CATSDFAGLAGYTF.